Presented here are 21 T cell receptor beta chains from one specimen sequenced in a study of T cell repertoires in cytomegalovirus infection. TCRdb used MiXCR to reprocess the reads, holding one entry per CDR3 protein. The sample lists about 450,000 distinct CDR3 sequences, approximately 30% seen once, with roughly 13% in the top ten. The sequenced material came from PBMCs. The source is a human donor in good health (CMV status not recorded). Some clones in this sample may be carry-over from other donors' samples.

The chain has TRBV7-6 and TRBJ2-2; D is uncertain. The germline V gene encodes CDR1 SGHVS and CDR2 FNYEAQ. Trimming took off 10 bases at V and 6 bases at J, with 9 bases between the two ends. CDR3 size: 11 residues. The CDR3 region has the DNA TGTGCCAACGAGGACGCCGGGGAGCTGTTTTTT. It encodes CANEDAGELFF.

This clonotype was observed at least ten times. The rearrangement joins TRBV6-5 to TRBJ2-3; 7 bases fit TRBD2. Germline V gene sequence: CDR1 MNHEY, CDR2 SVGAGI. The CDR3 covers 16 residues. V shed 4 bases, J shed 2 bases, and the junction held 9 bases outside the gene matches. The CDR3 nucleotides read TGTGCCAGCAGTTCACTCGGGCTAGCGGACACAGATACGCAGTATTTT. Amino acids: CASSSLGLADTDTQYF.

J is TRBJ1-4 and V is TRBV12-3 or TRBV12-4; D remains ambiguous. V dropped 2 bases and J dropped 4 bases, with 8 bases sitting between them. CDR3 length: 14 amino acids. The CDR3 DNA reads as TGTGCCAGCAGTTTACCGCCGGGTAATGAAAAACTGTTTTTT. This codes for CASSLPPGNEKLFF.

Many counts were recorded for this clonotype. The chain combines TRBV7-2 with TRBJ1-2; 7 bases are shared with TRBD1. The germline V gene has CDR1 SGHTA and CDR2 FQGNSA. Trimming at V came to 2 bases and at J to 6 bases, leaving 9 bases not matched to a gene. The CDR3 runs 15 residues. CDR3 nucleotide sequence: TGTGCCAGCAGCTTAAGGCGACAGGGCCTTCATGGCTACACCTTC. This encodes CASSLRRQGLHGYTF.

The chain links TRBV2 to TRBJ1-1; D gene uncertain. The CDR3 has 13 amino acids. With 4 bases removed from V and 4 bases from J, the gap between germline ends came to 10 bases. In germline, CDR1 is SNHLY, CDR2 FYNNEI. DNA of the CDR3: TGTGCCAGCAGTGGGGGATCGGGCACTGAAGCTTTCTTT. It translates to CASSGGSGTEAFF.

In its sample, this clonotype was seen a few times. This sequence joins TRBV7-3 and TRBJ2-1; D is perhaps TRBD2 (7 bases). Germline V lookup: CDR1 SGHTA, CDR2 FQGTGA. V lost 0 bases and J 7 bases, leaving 13 bases between the germline ends. The CDR3 is 15 residues long. The CDR3 is CASSLTFGGANEQFF. DNA for the CDR3: TGTGCCAGCAGCTTAACGTTTGGGGGGGCGAATGAGCAGTTCTTC.

The V call is TRBV29-1, the J call TRBJ1-2; D ambiguous. Trimming took 4 bases from V and 7 from J, leaving 13 bases between them. The CDR3 contains 12 residues. Germline CDR1 SQVTM, CDR2 ANQGSEA. The CDR3 DNA sequence: TGCAGCGTTGTTAGGGAGGCGGGTGGCTACACCTTC. Translation gives CSVVREAGGYTF.

This chain joins TRBV24-1 and TRBJ2-1, with D tentatively TRBD2 (6 bases). The V end was cut by 1 base, the J end by 5 bases, with 14 bases between. Germline CDR1 is KGHDR and CDR2 is SFDVKD. The CDR3 loop spans 16 amino acids. CDR3 sequence (DNA): TGTGCCACCAGTGATTTCCCATCCGGGGGTGACAATGAGCAGTTCTTC. Its translation: CATSDFPSGGDNEQFF.

The rearrangement uses TRBV20-1 and TRBJ2-2; 13 positions agree with TRBD2. The germline V gene encodes CDR1 DFQATT and CDR2 SNEGSKA (reference sequence). The CDR3 is 14 residues long. V trimming: 8 bases; J trimming: 5 bases; junction bases outside the gene matches: 5. The CDR3: CSRTSGGTTGELFF. The CDR3 DNA reads as TGCAGTCGGACTAGCGGGGGAACAACCGGGGAGCTGTTTTTT.

This clonotype was found a few times. The J gene is TRBJ2-2, the V gene TRBV5-1; 8 bases match TRBD1. V shed 7 bases, J shed 4 bases, and the junction held 15 bases outside the gene matches. The CDR3 runs 17 residues. CDR1 and CDR2 (germline): SGHRS, YFSETQ. CDR3 bases: TGCGCCAGCGGAGCGACGACCGGGACAGGAACCACCGGGGAGCTGTTTTTT. This translates into CASGATTGTGTTGELFF.

There are a few counts of this clonotype. The chain combines TRBV4-1 with TRBJ2-1; maybe TRBD1 (6 bases). V dropped 8 bases and J dropped 1 base, with 18 bases sitting between them. The CDR3 runs 16 residues. Germline CDR1 MGHRA, CDR2 YSYEKL. The CDR3 sequence is CASGHVTGKSYNEQFF. In DNA, the CDR3 is TGCGCCAGCGGGCACGTAACAGGGAAATCCTACAATGAGCAGTTCTTC.

This sequence joins TRBV18 and TRBJ2-5; D uncertain. The germline gives CDR1 KGHSH, CDR2 LQKENI. The length of the CDR3 is 15 residues. Trimming took off 2 bases at V and 1 base at J, with 11 bases between the two ends. This CDR3 is CASSPAELPQETQYF. The CDR3 DNA follows: TGTGCCAGCTCACCAGCTGAGCTGCCCCAAGAGACCCAGTACTTC.

This clonotype was observed a few times. V usage is TRBV7-6 and J usage is TRBJ2-7; no clear D gene. V dropped 1 base and J dropped 3 bases, with 10 bases sitting between them. Germline V gene lookup returns CDR1 SGHVS and CDR2 FNYEAQ. The CDR3 runs to 14 residues. For the CDR3, the DNA is TGTGCCAGCAGCTTAGAGGCTGACCTCTACGAGCAGTACTTC. This sequence encodes CASSLEADLYEQYF.

This clonotype has only a few counts. The V gene is TRBV2, the J gene TRBJ2-2; no clear D gene. CDR3 length: 14 residues. Trimming took off 4 bases at V and 4 bases at J, with 10 bases between the two ends. CDR1 is SNHLY and CDR2 is FYNNEI in the germline V gene. The CDR3 loop is CASSGEGSTGELFF. CDR3 nucleotide sequence: TGTGCCAGCAGTGGAGAAGGATCCACCGGGGAGCTGTTTTTT. The entire variable domain, with the rest obtained from reference TRBV2 and TRBJ2-2, is as follows: EPEVTQTPSHQVTQMGQEVILRCVPISNHLYFYWYRQILGQKVEFLVSFYNNEISEKSEIFDDQFSVERPDGSNFTLKIRSTKLEDSAMYFCASSGEGSTGELFFGEGSRLTVL.

J is TRBJ2-3 and V is TRBV7-9; possible D gene TRBD1, 5 bases. From germline, CDR1 is SEHNR and CDR2 FQNEAQ (reference sequence). V lost 3 bases and J 2 bases, leaving 27 bases between the germline ends. The CDR3 runs to 20 residues. CDR3 coding DNA: TGTGCCAGCAGCTTTATGAGACAGATGGGCCATGGTTCCCTCACAGATACGCAGTATTTT. It is translated as CASSFMRQMGHGSLTDTQYF.

This sequence joins TRBV7-8 and TRBJ2-5; D not resolved. Trimming cost V 1 base and J 3 bases, with 9 bases left between them. Germline loops: CDR1 SGHVS, CDR2 FQNEAQ. The CDR3 has 14 residues. CDR3 nucleotides: TGTGCCAGCAGCTTAGGGAGAACCGAAGAGACCCAGTACTTC. Its protein product is CASSLGRTEETQYF.

The table lists this clonotype with a few counts. This chain uses TRBV6-2 or TRBV6-3 with TRBJ2-7; D ambiguous. Germline V gene data show CDR1 as MNHEY and CDR2 as SVGEGT. V was pared by 3 bases and J by 1 base, with 13 bases between. The CDR3 loop spans 15 amino acids. CDR3 loop: CASSYQFDASYEQYF. CDR3 sequence (DNA): TGTGCCAGCAGTTATCAGTTTGATGCGTCCTACGAGCAGTACTTC.

This clonotype was found a few times. This chain connects TRBV5-1 to TRBJ2-3, with 8 bases matching TRBD2. J was trimmed by 0 bases and V by 4 bases; bases with no gene match: 10. The germline V gene has CDR1 SGHRS and CDR2 YFSETQ. The CDR3 sequence is 17 residues long. The CDR3 DNA reads TGCGCCAGCAGCAAGAACGGGGGGGAGATTAGCACAGATACGCAGTATTTT. Its protein is CASSKNGGEISTDTQYF.

A few counts support this clonotype. The chain carries TRBV14 and TRBJ2-4; D is ambiguous. The CDR3 runs 15 residues. Germline CDR1 is SGHDN and CDR2 is FVKESK. V was trimmed by 1 base and J by 8 bases, leaving 15 bases between them. The CDR3 DNA sequence: TGTGCCAGCAGCCAAGCCGGCAGCCTTGGGGACATTCAGTACTTC. This translates into CASSQAGSLGDIQYF.

This clonotype was detected many times. The chain has TRBV12-3 or TRBV12-4 and TRBJ1-5; TRBD1 agrees at 7 bases. Losses at the gene ends were 5 bases for V and 6 bases for J; bases not matched to a gene: 7. This CDR3 contains 14 residues. The CDR3 DNA reads TGTGCCAGCAGTGCCCAACAGGGGATTCAGCCCCAGCATTTT. Translating gives CASSAQQGIQPQHF.

V is TRBV27 and J is TRBJ2-7, with 7 bases fitting TRBD2. The CDR3 extends over 14 amino acids. J gave up 5 bases and V 1 base, and 5 bases lay outside the gene matches. Germline V gene sequence: CDR1 MNHEY, CDR2 SMNVEV (reference sequence). CDR3 DNA: TGTGCCAGCAGTTTATATGGGGGGGGAAACGAGCAGTACTTC. It specifies CASSLYGGGNEQYF.